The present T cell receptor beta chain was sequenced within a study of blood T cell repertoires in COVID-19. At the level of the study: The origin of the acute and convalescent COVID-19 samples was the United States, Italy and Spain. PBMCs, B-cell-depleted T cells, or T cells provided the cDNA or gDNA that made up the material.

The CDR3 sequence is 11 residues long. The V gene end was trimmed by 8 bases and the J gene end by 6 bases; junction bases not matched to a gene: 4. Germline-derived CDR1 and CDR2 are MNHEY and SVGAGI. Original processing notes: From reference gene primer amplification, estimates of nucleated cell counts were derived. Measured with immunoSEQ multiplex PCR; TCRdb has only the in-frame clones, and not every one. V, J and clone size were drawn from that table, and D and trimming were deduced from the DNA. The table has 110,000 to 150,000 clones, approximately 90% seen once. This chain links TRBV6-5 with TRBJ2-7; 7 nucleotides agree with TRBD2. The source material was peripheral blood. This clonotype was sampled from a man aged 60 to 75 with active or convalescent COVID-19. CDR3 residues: CASGRASEQYF. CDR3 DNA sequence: TGTGCCAGCGGGAGGGCATCCGAGCAGTACTTC.